This T cell receptor (beta chain) was documented in a study of T cell clonotyping in hematopoietic cell transplantation. The CDR3 runs to 17 residues. The germline V gene encodes CDR1 LNHDA and CDR2 SQIVND (reference sequence). Deletions cut 3 bases from V and 0 bases from J, with 12 bases between. The table came from immunoSEQ multiplex PCR; TCRdb's copy has only in-frame clones and leaves some out. The sample yields 29,000 or so clones, more than 85% seen once. The rearrangement uses TRBV19 and TRBJ2-6, with TRBD2 as a possible D gene (5 bases). The sample here was PBMCs, taken 100 days after allogeneic stem cell transplant. The clonotype originates from a female patient in her 50s who had an allogeneic stem cell transplant from a related donor, so the T cells may come from the graft donor. Some clones in this sample may be carry-over from other donors' samples. The CDR3 DNA reads TGTGCCAGTAGTATGACCGGGGAAAGCTCTGGGGCCAACGTCCTGACTTTC. Translating gives CASSMTGESSGANVLTF.